A selection of T cell receptor beta chains follows, all from one sample in a study of control samples from healthy donors and cancer patients. Some clones are missing from TCRdb's copy, which holds only in-frame ones; the method was immunoSEQ multiplex PCR. The profile covers about 230,000 clones, with around 80% appearing a single time and 10% to 15% taken by the ten largest. Sequenced material: PBMCs. These TCRs come from a woman aged 55-70 years with lung cancer. Each CDR3 is given with its conserved first and last residue. The D gene is left open where the match is weak. Not all rows give a size; the values are once, few, many and, for expanded clones, a class.

d_call,j_call,clone_size,v_call,cdr3_nt,cdr3_aa
-,TRBJ1-5,-,TRBV2,TGTGCCAGCAGTGACCTGGGATTGGGCAGCCAGCCCCAGCATTTT,CASSDLGLGSQPQHF
-,TRBJ1-2,-,TRBV3-1/TRBV3-2,TGTGCCAGCAGCCAAGATCCCCAGGCTAACTATGGCTACACCTTC,CASSQDPQANYGYTF
-,TRBJ1-2,-,TRBV6-2/TRBV6-3,TGTGCCAGCAGTTACGTGGGGGACGCTAACGCCTATGGCTACACCTTC,CASSYVGDANAYGYTF
-,TRBJ2-3,-,TRBV10-1,TGCGCCAGCAGTGAGTTAGGGCAGGGCTGGACAGATACGCAGTATTTT,CASSELGQGWTDTQYF
TRBD1,TRBJ2-6,-,TRBV11-3,TGTGCCAGCAGCTCAGGGGGCTATGGGGCCAACGTCCTGACTTTC,CASSSGGYGANVLTF
-,TRBJ2-5,-,TRBV7-3,TGTGCCAGCAGCTTAACAGGGACAGAGACCCAGTACTTC,CASSLTGTETQYF
-,TRBJ1-3,many,TRBV3-1/TRBV3-2,TGTGCCAGCAGCCGACCAACAGGGATCTCTGGAAACACCATATATTTT,CASSRPTGISGNTIYF
-,TRBJ1-5,-,TRBV9,TGTGCCAGCAGCGTTTCCGGGGGGGACAATCAGCCCCAGCATTTT,CASSVSGGDNQPQHF
-,TRBJ2-7,-,TRBV11-2,TGTGCCAGCAGTAGGGGGGGCTCCCCCTACGAGCAGTACTTC,CASSRGGSPYEQYF
-,TRBJ1-1,-,TRBV4-1,TGCGCCAGCAGGGCCAGGGAGGGCACTGAAGCTTTCTTT,CASRAREGTEAFF
-,TRBJ2-2,-,TRBV7-5,TGTGTCAGAAGCTTAGCCGAACAGGGCTTGAACACCGGGGAGCTGTTTTTT,CVRSLAEQGLNTGELFF
-,TRBJ2-1,-,TRBV3-1/TRBV3-2,TGTGCCAGCAGCCTGGCGGATATTTACAATGAGCAGTTCTTC,CASSLADIYNEQFF
TRBD1,TRBJ1-6,-,TRBV7-9,TGTGCCAGCAGCTTAGCGACAGGGAATTCACCCCTCCACTTT,CASSLATGNSPLHF
-,TRBJ1-5,once,TRBV19,TGTGCCAGCAGGGACCGAACCTCAGGGCCCCAGCATTTT,CASRDRTSGPQHF
-,TRBJ2-7,-,TRBV7-3,TGTGCCAGCAGCTTCTCCGGGCATTTCTACTACGAGCAGTACTTC,CASSFSGHFYYEQYF
-,TRBJ2-7,-,TRBV5-4,TGTGCCAGCAGCTACGATCCGTCTACAGGGAGGGAGCAGTACTTC,CASSYDPSTGREQYF
-,TRBJ2-7,-,TRBV5-6,TGTGCCAGCAACCGACAGCCTCTCTACGAGCAGTACTTC,CASNRQPLYEQYF
-,TRBJ2-7,-,TRBV6-1,TGTGCCAGCAGTGAACTAGGGGTCAAGAACTACGAGCAGTACTTC,CASSELGVKNYEQYF
-,TRBJ2-1,once,TRBV7-9,TGTGCCAGCAGCTTGAGGACACCTTGGGATGAGCAGTTCTTC,CASSLRTPWDEQFF
-,TRBJ1-3,-,TRBV5-5,TGTGCCAGCAGCTTGGATCAGGGGCTGACTGGAAACACCATATATTTT,CASSLDQGLTGNTIYF
-,TRBJ1-2,-,TRBV27,TGTGCCAGCGCTCTAGACGGGTACTATGGCTACACCTTC,CASALDGYYGYTF
-,TRBJ1-2,-,TRBV27,TGTGCCAGCGGGGCGGGGACATCTCTTAACTATGGCTACACCTTC,CASGAGTSLNYGYTF
TRBD2,TRBJ2-3,-,TRBV4-2,TGTGCCAGCAGCCAAGGAGCGGGAGGAAGCACAGATACGCAGTATTTT,CASSQGAGGSTDTQYF
TRBD2,TRBJ2-6,once,TRBV2,TGTGCCAGCAGTGAAGAGGGAGGGAGCTCTGGGGCCAACGTCCTGACTTTC,CASSEEGGSSGANVLTF
-,TRBJ1-1,-,TRBV6-5,TGTGCCAGCAGGGAGAACACTGAAGCTTTCTTT,CASRENTEAFF
-,TRBJ1-4,-,TRBV5-4,TGTGCCAGCAGCTCCAGGGCTAGTAGGGAAAAACTGTTTTTT,CASSSRASREKLFF
-,TRBJ1-6,-,TRBV6-1,TGTGCCAGCAGTGAACACAGCGGATATAATTCACCCCTCCACTTT,CASSEHSGYNSPLHF
-,TRBJ1-1,-,TRBV6-5,TGTGCCAGCAGTTACGAGAGAGCCACTGAAGCTTTCTTT,CASSYERATEAFF
TRBD1,TRBJ1-2,-,TRBV9,TGTGCCAGCAGCGTAGCCGGGACAGGCCCCAAGTATGGCTACACCTTC,CASSVAGTGPKYGYTF
TRBD1,TRBJ1-2,few,TRBV12-3/TRBV12-4,TGTGCCAGCAACAGACAGGGATCTGGCTACACCTTC,CASNRQGSGYTF
TRBD2,TRBJ2-7,-,TRBV5-4,TGTGCCAGCAGCTTGGGGACTAGCTCAGCTTACGAGCAGTACTTC,CASSLGTSSAYEQYF
-,TRBJ2-6,-,TRBV6-5,TGTGCCAGCAGTTACTTGCGCTCTGGGGCCAACGTCCTGACTTTC,CASSYLRSGANVLTF
-,TRBJ2-4,-,TRBV29-1,TGCAGCGTTGTTGGCCTAAACATTCAGTACTTC,CSVVGLNIQYF
-,TRBJ1-5,-,TRBV2,TGTGCCAGCAGTGAAGGTAGACAGTATAGCAATCAGCCCCAGCATTTT,CASSEGRQYSNQPQHF
TRBD1,TRBJ2-1,-,TRBV24-1,TGTGCCACCAGTGATACAGGGGGCCGCTCCTACAATGAGCAGTTCTTC,CATSDTGGRSYNEQFF
TRBD1,TRBJ2-5,few,TRBV5-1,TGCGCCAGCAGCCGGGGACAGGGGGCGCGGGAGACCCAGTACTTC,CASSRGQGARETQYF
-,TRBJ2-7,-,TRBV29-1,TGCAGCGTCGCTCGACAGGCGGCCTACGAGCAGTACTTC,CSVARQAAYEQYF
-,TRBJ2-6,-,TRBV5-1,TGCGCCAGCAGCTTGCGCAGCTCTGGGGCCAACGTCCTGACTTTC,CASSLRSSGANVLTF
TRBD2,TRBJ2-7,-,TRBV6-6,TGTGCCAGCAGTTCCTCTTGGCGGGAGGCCTACGAGCAGTACTTC,CASSSSWREAYEQYF
TRBD1,TRBJ2-2,-,TRBV9,TGTGCCAGTAGGGGACAGGGGAACACCGGGGAGCTGTTTTTT,CASRGQGNTGELFF
-,TRBJ1-2,-,TRBV3-1/TRBV3-2,TGTGCCAGCAGCCAAGGGGGAGGCGGCTACACCTTC,CASSQGGGGYTF
-,TRBJ1-1,-,TRBV6-5,TGTGCCAGCAGAGTAGGGGCTCAATCCGACGAAGCTTTCTTT,CASRVGAQSDEAFF
-,TRBJ1-5,-,TRBV24-1,TGTGCCACCAGTGGGGCCGGCAATCAGCCCCAGCATTTT,CATSGAGNQPQHF
-,TRBJ1-1,-,TRBV11-1,TGTGCCAGCAGCTTAGAAGGGGCCCTGAACACTGAAGCTTTCTTT,CASSLEGALNTEAFF
TRBD1,TRBJ1-1,once,TRBV7-9,TGTGCCAGCAGCTTTACAGGGGGCACTGAAGCTTTCTTT,CASSFTGGTEAFF
TRBD1,TRBJ1-1,-,TRBV5-8,TGTGCCAGCAGCCGGACAGGACAGAAAGCTTTCTTT,CASSRTGQKAFF
-,TRBJ2-7,-,TRBV14,TGTGCCAGCAGCCGTAGCTACGAGCAGTACTTC,CASSRSYEQYF
-,TRBJ2-7,-,TRBV18,TGTGCCAGCTCACCCAGCTCCTACGAGCAGTACTTC,CASSPSSYEQYF
-,TRBJ1-1,-,TRBV12-3/TRBV12-4,TGTGCCAGCAGTCTGACAGTAAAAGCTTTCTTT,CASSLTVKAFF
-,TRBJ1-1,-,TRBV5-1,TGCGCCAGCAGCCTGTCAGGGGCGACCACTGAAGCTTTCTTT,CASSLSGATTEAFF